One and the same sample provided the 7 T cell receptor beta chains below, sequenced in a study of tumor-infiltrating lymphocytes in primary liver carcinoma. Synthesis of TCR beta cDNA was carried out from 500 ng total RNA with a constant-region primer. Researchers made the TCR beta libraries by running three nested multiplex PCR rounds with slightly modified ARM-PCR. Both of the initial two PCR rounds ran for nine to ten cycles and employed TRBV1-TRBV30 forward primers alongside a C-beta reverse primer. Each CDR3 protein is one row after TCRdb ran MiXCR on the multiplex PCR reads. The data contain hundreds of thousands of distinct CDR3 sequences, less than 75% of them singletons. Germline DNA was also extracted, with blood RNA taken from unsorted whole blood. The sequenced sample consisted of peripheral blood. These receptors all come from a man in his forties or fifties with primary liver carcinoma and hepatitis B virus infection.

Details on this clonotype: A much larger clone lies a single base off, so this may be a read error. V gene TRBV6-2 or TRBV6-3 combines with J gene TRBJ2-3; a weak D match, TRBD1 (6 bases). The CDR3 length is 15 residues. Germline V lookup: CDR1 MNHEY, CDR2 SVGEGT. V gave up 8 bases and J gave up 0 bases, with 15 bases separating them. The CDR3 is CASELTGYSTDTQYF. In DNA form, the CDR3 reads TGTGCCAGCGAGTTGACAGGCTATAGCACAGATACGCAGTATTTT.

As to this clonotype: The junction departs from the called germline gene at one end, perhaps through a read error. The chain recombines TRBV11-2 with TRBJ2-7; 10 bases match TRBD2. This CDR3 has 17 residues. Germline loops: CDR1 SGHAT, CDR2 FQNNGV. Written as DNA, the CDR3 is TGTACCAGCACCAATGAGGGGGCTAGCGGGAGCTCCTACGAGGAGTACTTC. As protein: CTSTNEGASGSSYEEYF.

Note on this clonotype: The conserved final phenylalanine or tryptophan is absent from the CDR3, which likely points to a read error. The rearrangement links TRBV24-1 to TRBJ2-1, with 13 bases fitting TRBD2. CDR1 and CDR2 (germline): KGHDR, SFDVKD. The CDR3 totals 15 residues. Unmatched junction bases numbered 12, after V lost 12 bases and J lost 8 bases. Here the CDR3 reads CASGTSGAIRDEQFL. CDR3 DNA sequence: TGTGCCTCGGGGACTAGCGGGGCTATTCGCGATGAGCAGTTCTTA.

The V call is TRBV5-1, the J call TRBJ1-2, with TRBD1 as a possible D gene (6 bases). Trimming left V 7 bases short and J 3 bases short, with 13 bases between. The CDR3 runs 13 residues. CDR1 is SGHRS, CDR2 YFSETQ, per germline. The CDR3 loop is CASAVGGHYGYTF. In nucleotides, the CDR3 is TGCGCCAGCGCCGTGGGGGGGCACTATGGCTACACCTTC.

Concerning this clonotype: A much larger clone lies one base from this, so it may be a read error. CDR3 bases: TGCGCCAGCAGCCACCCCGGGACAGCCACACATACGCAGTATTTT. It encodes CASSHPGTATHTQYF. The chain combines TRBV4-1 with TRBJ2-3; the match to TRBD1 covers 7 bases. This CDR3 contains 15 residues. From germline, CDR1 is MGHRA and CDR2 YSYEKL.

This sequence joins TRBV6-2 or TRBV6-3 and TRBJ1-1, with D unclear. Trimming stripped 11 bases from V and 4 bases from J, with 20 bases between. Per the germline V gene, CDR1 is MNHEY and CDR2 is SVGEGT. The CDR3 loop spans 14 amino acids. The CDR3 region has the DNA TGTGCCGGCGGTTACAAGGGCGAGATCACTGAAGCTTTCTTT. Residues: CAGGYKGEITEAFF.

The chain is built from TRBV6-5 and TRBJ2-1; maybe TRBD2 (7 bases). The CDR3 has 17 residues. The ends were cut back, 2 bases at V and 8 bases at J, with 22 bases in the middle. The germline V gene has CDR1 MNHEY and CDR2 SVGAGI. Here the CDR3 reads CASSYPPRAGADHEQFF. CDR3 DNA: TGTGCCAGCAGTTACCCCCCACGGGCGGGGGCAGACCATGAGCAGTTCTTC.